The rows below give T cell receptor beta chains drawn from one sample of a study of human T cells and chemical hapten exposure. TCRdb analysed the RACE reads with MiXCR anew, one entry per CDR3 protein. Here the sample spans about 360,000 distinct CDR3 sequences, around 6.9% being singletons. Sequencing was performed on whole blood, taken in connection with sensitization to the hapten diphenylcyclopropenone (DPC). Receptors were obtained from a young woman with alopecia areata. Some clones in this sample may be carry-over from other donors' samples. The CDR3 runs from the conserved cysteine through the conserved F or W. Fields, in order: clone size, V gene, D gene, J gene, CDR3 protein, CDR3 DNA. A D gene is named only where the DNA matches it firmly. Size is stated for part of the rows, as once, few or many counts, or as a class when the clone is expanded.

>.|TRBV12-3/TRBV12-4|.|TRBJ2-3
CASRARSGRNTQYF
TGTGCCAGCAGGGCCCGGAGTGGTCGCAATACGCAGTATTTT
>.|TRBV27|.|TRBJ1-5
CASSLSYGNQPQHF
TGTGCCAGCAGTTTATCATACGGGAATCAGCCCCAGCATTTT
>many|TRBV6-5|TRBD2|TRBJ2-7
CANSRGGESYEQYF
TGTGCCAACAGTCGGGGGGGGGAGAGCTACGAGCAGTACTTC
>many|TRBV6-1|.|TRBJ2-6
CASDLFSGANVLTF
TGTGCCAGCGACCTATTTTCCGGGGCCAACGTCCTGACTTTC
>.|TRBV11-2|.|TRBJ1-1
CASIPDVNTEAFF
TGTGCCAGCATCCCGGACGTAAACACTGAAGCTTTCTTT
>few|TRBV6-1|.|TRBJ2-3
CASTPWRGPSTDTQYF
TGTGCCAGCACTCCTTGGAGGGGTCCTAGCACAGATACGCAGTATTTT
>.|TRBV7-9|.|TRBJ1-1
CASSFVRRGTEAFF
TGTGCCAGCAGCTTTGTACGCAGGGGCACTGAAGCTTTCTTT
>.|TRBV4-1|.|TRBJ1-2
CASSHQIIRGKSYGYTF
TGCGCCAGCAGCCACCAGATTATAAGGGGAAAGAGCTATGGCTACACCTTC
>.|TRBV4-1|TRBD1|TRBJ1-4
CASSQGAWTGDEKLFF
TGCGCCAGCAGCCAAGGGGCTTGGACAGGCGATGAAAAACTGTTTTTT
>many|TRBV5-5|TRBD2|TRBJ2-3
CASSFYSGGPTDTQYF
TGTGCCAGCAGCTTCTATAGCGGGGGGCCCACAGATACGCAGTATTTT
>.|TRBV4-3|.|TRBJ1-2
CASQGSYGYTF
TGCGCCAGCCAGGGGTCCTATGGCTACACCTTC
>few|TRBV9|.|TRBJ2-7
CASSVAGHPPGLYEQYF
TGTGCCAGCAGCGTAGCTGGGCACCCACCAGGTTTGTACGAGCAGTACTTC
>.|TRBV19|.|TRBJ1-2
CASSIPDLRAAYGYTF
TGTGCCAGTAGTATACCGGACCTCAGAGCGGCCTATGGCTACACCTTC
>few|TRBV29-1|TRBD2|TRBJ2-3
CSVEPSGGHTQYF
TGCAGCGTTGAACCTAGCGGGGGACATACGCAGTATTTT
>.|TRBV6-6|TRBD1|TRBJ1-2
CASSYKGGQALANYGYTF
TGTGCCAGCAGTTACAAGGGAGGACAGGCCTTAGCTAACTATGGCTACACCTTC
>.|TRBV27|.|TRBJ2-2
CASSLRTRTGELFF
TGTGCCAGCAGTTTGAGGACGAGGACCGGGGAGCTGTTTTTT
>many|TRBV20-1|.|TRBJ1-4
CSTRWGANEKLFF
TGCAGTACCCGATGGGGCGCTAATGAAAAACTGTTTTTT
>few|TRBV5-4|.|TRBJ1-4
CASSSYFRDGGEKLFF
TGTGCCAGCAGCTCTTACTTCCGGGACGGCGGCGAAAAACTGTTTTTT
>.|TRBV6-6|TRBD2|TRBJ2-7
CASSMAGVDEQYF
TGTGCCAGCAGTATGGCGGGGGTGGACGAGCAGTACTTC
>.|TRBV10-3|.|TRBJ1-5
CAISGQSNQPQHF
TGTGCCATCAGTGGGCAGAGCAATCAGCCCCAGCATTTT
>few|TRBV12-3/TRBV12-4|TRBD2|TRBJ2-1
CASIPGLAVYNEQFF
TGTGCCAGCATCCCGGGACTAGCGGTCTACAATGAGCAGTTCTTC
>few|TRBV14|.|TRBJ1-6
CASSQVSWSPLHF
TGTGCCAGCAGCCAAGTGAGTTGGTCACCCCTCCACTTT
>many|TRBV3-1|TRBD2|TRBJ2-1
CASSQELGRSSYNEQFF
TGTGCCAGCAGCCAAGAACTCGGGAGGAGCTCCTACAATGAGCAGTTCTTC
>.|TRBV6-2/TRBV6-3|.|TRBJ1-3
CASTAHAGATVNTIYF
TGTGCCAGCACGGCCCACGCGGGGGCCACGGTGAACACCATATATTTT
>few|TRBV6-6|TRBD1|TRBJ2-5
CASRQGEETQYF
TGTGCCAGCAGACAGGGGGAAGAGACCCAGTACTTC
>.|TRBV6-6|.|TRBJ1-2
CASSRTGNDYGYTF
TGTGCCAGCAGTCGGACGGGAAACGACTATGGCTACACCTTC
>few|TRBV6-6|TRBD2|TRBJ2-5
CASSYSLAGGVGETQYF
TGTGCCAGCAGTTACTCGCTAGCGGGGGGAGTCGGTGAGACCCAGTACTTC
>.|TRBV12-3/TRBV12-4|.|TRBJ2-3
CASIGGHPGSADTQYF
TGTGCCAGCATCGGGGGCCACCCGGGTAGTGCAGATACGCAGTATTTT
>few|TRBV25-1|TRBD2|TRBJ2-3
CASSELVDGLAGGRDTQYF
TGTGCCAGCAGTGAATTAGTTGACGGACTAGCGGGGGGCCGCGATACGCAGTATTTT
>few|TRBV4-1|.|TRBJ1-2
CASSPQDRLVVHGYTF
TGCGCCAGCAGCCCCCAGGACCGATTGGTTGTCCATGGCTACACCTTC
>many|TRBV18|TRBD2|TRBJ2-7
CASSPPGGSSYEQYF
TGTGCCAGCTCACCACCGGGGGGGAGCTCCTACGAGCAGTACTTC
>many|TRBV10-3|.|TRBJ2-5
CAISSSVLSETQYF
TGTGCCATCAGTTCTAGCGTCTTATCAGAGACCCAGTACTTC
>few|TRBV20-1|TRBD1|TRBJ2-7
CSARTGGSYEQYF
TGCAGTGCAAGGACAGGGGGTTCCTACGAGCAGTACTTC
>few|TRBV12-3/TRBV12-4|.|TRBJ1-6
CASSPEQGWDSPLHF
TGTGCCAGCAGTCCCGAACAGGGATGGGATTCACCCCTCCACTTT
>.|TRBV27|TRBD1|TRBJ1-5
CASSLGQGPRQPQHF
TGTGCCAGCAGTTTAGGACAGGGGCCGAGGCAGCCCCAGCATTTT
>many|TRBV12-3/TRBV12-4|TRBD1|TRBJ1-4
CASSPRQGLYEKLFF
TGTGCCAGCAGTCCAAGACAGGGGCTGTATGAAAAACTGTTTTTT
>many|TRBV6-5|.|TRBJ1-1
CASSYSYHGYAEAFF
TGTGCCAGCAGTTACTCTTATCACGGATACGCTGAAGCTTTCTTT
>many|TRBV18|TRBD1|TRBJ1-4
CASSSYWTGGIATNEKLFF
TGTGCCAGCTCATCCTATTGGACAGGGGGAATTGCAACTAATGAAAAACTGTTTTTT
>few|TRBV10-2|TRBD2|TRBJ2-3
CASSESRPSGPRTQYF
TGCGCCAGCAGTGAGTCGAGGCCTAGCGGCCCCCGAACGCAGTATTTT
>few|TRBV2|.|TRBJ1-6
CASTLEEAGNSPLHF
TGTGCCAGCACCCTTGAGGAGGCAGGGAATTCACCCCTCCACTTT
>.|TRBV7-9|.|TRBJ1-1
CASSLREAPGTEAFF
TGTGCCAGCAGCTTACGAGAGGCGCCTGGGACTGAAGCTTTCTTT